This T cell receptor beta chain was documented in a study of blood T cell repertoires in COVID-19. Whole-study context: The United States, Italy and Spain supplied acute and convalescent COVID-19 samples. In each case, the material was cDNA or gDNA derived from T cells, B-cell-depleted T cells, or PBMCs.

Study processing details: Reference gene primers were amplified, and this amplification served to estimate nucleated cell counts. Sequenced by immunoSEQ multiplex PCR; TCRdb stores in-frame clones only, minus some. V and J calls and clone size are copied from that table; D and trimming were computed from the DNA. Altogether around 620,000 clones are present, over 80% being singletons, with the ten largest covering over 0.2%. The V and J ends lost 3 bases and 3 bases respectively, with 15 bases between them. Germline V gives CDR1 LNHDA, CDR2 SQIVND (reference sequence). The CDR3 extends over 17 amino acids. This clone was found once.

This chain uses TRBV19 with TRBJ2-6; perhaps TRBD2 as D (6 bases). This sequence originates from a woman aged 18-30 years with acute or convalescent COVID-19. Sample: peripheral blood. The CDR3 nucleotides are TGTGCCAGTAGTATCGCGGGGAAAGGTTTTGGGGCCAACGTCCTGACTTTC. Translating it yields CASSIAGKGFGANVLTF.